One and the same sample provided the 30 T cell receptor beta chains below, sequenced in a study of blood T cell repertoires in COVID-19. Generated by immunoSEQ multiplex PCR, the TCRdb table keeps only in-frame clones and is missing some. The sample lists a few hundred thousand clones; approximately 85% were seen once. The sequenced sample consisted of peripheral blood. The receptors were gathered from a human donor with COVID-19, enrolled during active disease. The donor label of this sample is uncertain.

This rearrangement joins TRBV4-3 to TRBJ1-3; D perhaps matches TRBD1 (6 bases). V was clipped by 0 bases and J by 6 bases, with 24 bases between them. Germline V gives CDR1 LGHNA, CDR2 YSLEER. This CDR3 has 19 residues. The CDR3 spells CASSQDPYGGGAPLNTIYF. CDR3 coding DNA: TGCGCCAGCAGCCAAGACCCTTATGGGGGCGGCGCCCCCCTAAACACCATATATTTT.

V is TRBV28 and J is TRBJ1-2; 11 bases are a match to TRBD1. The CDR3 sequence is 14 residues long. Germline values: CDR1 MDHEN, CDR2 SYDVKM. The V segment lost 6 bases and the J segment 5 bases; nucleotides outside the gene matches: 5. CDR3 loop: CASRSGTGGYGYTF. The DNA of the CDR3 is TGTGCCAGCAGGTCCGGGACAGGGGGTTATGGCTACACCTTC.

V is TRBV5-1 and J is TRBJ1-3, with TRBD1 matching 7 bases. The V gene end was trimmed by 4 bases and the J gene end by 4 bases; junction bases not matched to a gene: 8. Germline V gene lookup returns CDR1 SGHRS and CDR2 YFSETQ. The CDR3 extends over 15 amino acids. DNA for the CDR3: TGCGCCAGCAGCCCAACAGGGGATCTCGGAAACACCATATATTTT. Encoded protein: CASSPTGDLGNTIYF.

This chain joins TRBV11-2 and TRBJ2-7; 8 nucleotides line up with TRBD1. V shed 4 bases and J 4 bases; nucleotides not matched to a gene: 9. Germline lookup yields CDR1 SGHAT and CDR2 FQNNGV. The CDR3 runs to 15 residues. In nucleotides, the CDR3 is TGTGCCAGCAGCTCCGACAGGGGAGGTGGGTACGAGCAGTACTTC. It codes for CASSSDRGGGYEQYF. The full variable domain, rest sourced from reference TRBV11-2 and TRBJ2-7, is EAGVAQSPRYKIIEKRQSVAFWCNPISGHATLYWYQQILGQGPKLLIQFQNNGVVDDSQLPKDRFSAERLKGVDSTLKIQPAKLEDSAVYLCASSSDRGGGYEQYFGPGTRLTVT.

This clone was seen only once. V gene TRBV10-3 combines with J gene TRBJ2-5; TRBD2 aligns across 9 bases. V was clipped by 6 bases and J by 5 bases; unmatched bases: 7. This CDR3 is 14 amino acids long. CDR1 ENHRY and CDR2 SYGVKD come from the germline V gene. Written as DNA, the CDR3 is TGTGCCATCAGGGCTAGCGGGACTCGCGAGACCCAGTACTTC. Amino acids: CAIRASGTRETQYF.

This clone was observed a single time. The chain joins TRBV7-9 to TRBJ1-2, with 7 bases lining up with TRBD1. The V gene end was trimmed by 5 bases and the J gene end by 0 bases; junction bases not matched to a gene: 6. Germline V lookup: CDR1 SEHNR, CDR2 FQNEAQ (reference sequence). The CDR3 sequence is 15 residues long. In DNA form, the CDR3 reads TGTGCCAGCAGCCTCCAGGGACAGCCTAACTATGGCTACACCTTC. Protein sequence: CASSLQGQPNYGYTF.

This chain links TRBV6-5 with TRBJ2-1, with 9 nucleotides matching TRBD2. The CDR3 is 14 amino acids. V lost 6 bases to trimming and J lost 6 bases; unmatched junction nucleotides: 6. In germline, CDR1 is MNHEY, CDR2 SVGAGI. In nucleotides, the CDR3 is TGTGCCAGCAGATCTAGCGGGACCGTCAATGAGCAGTTCTTC. As protein: CASRSSGTVNEQFF.

This sequence joins TRBV7-3 and TRBJ2-7, with TRBD2 matching 8 bases. The junction had 4 bases not matched to a gene; V was cut back by 1 base and J by 2 bases. CDR3 size: 15 residues. CDR1 is SGHTA, CDR2 FQGTGA, per germline. The CDR3 DNA follows: TGTGCCAGCAGCTTAAGAGCGGGGGAGGCCTACGAGCAGTACTTC. Translated: CASSLRAGEAYEQYF.

The CDR3 DNA follows: TGCGCCAGCACACCGAGTAGGACTTCCAAGGAGCAGTTCTTC. Translated, it gives CASTPSRTSKEQFF. The genes are TRBV4-3 and TRBJ2-1; TRBD2 might be the D (5 bases). V lost 7 bases to trimming and J lost 10 bases, with 20 bases between them. The CDR3 is made up of 14 amino acids. Germline V gives CDR1 LGHNA, CDR2 YSLEER.

The chain combines TRBV12-5 with TRBJ2-2, with a weak D call TRBD2 (6 bases). Looked up from germline, CDR1 is LGHNT and CDR2 is FRNRAP. Trimming removed 6 bases from V and 5 bases from J, with 16 bases in between. The CDR3 length is 15 residues. The CDR3 coding sequence is TGTGCTAGTGGCCTCGACAGAGGAGGGACCGGGGAGCTGTTTTTT. Its protein product is CASGLDRGGTGELFF.

This chain connects TRBV3-1 (or the pseudogene TRBV3-2) to TRBJ2-2; the D is unclear. V shed 0 bases and J shed 1 base, with 9 bases lying between them. In germline, CDR1 is LGHDT, CDR2 YNNKEL (reference sequence). The CDR3 has 16 amino acids. The CDR3 DNA reads TGTGCCAGCAGCCAAGAACCCGGGTGGAACACCGGGGAGCTGTTTTTT. Its translation: CASSQEPGWNTGELFF.

This clone is a singleton in its sample. The chain couples TRBV19 to TRBJ2-1; D perhaps matches TRBD1 (5 bases). V lost 6 bases to trimming and J lost 5 bases, with 17 bases between them. The CDR3 loop spans 15 amino acids. The V gene's germline CDR1 is LNHDA and CDR2 SQIVND (reference sequence). CDR3 coding DNA: TGTGCCAGTAGGTTGGGTCCACAGGAAAACAATGAGCAGTTCTTC. Translated: CASRLGPQENNEQFF.

DNA of the CDR3: TGTGCCAGCTCTACTAGCGGGGTCAGCTCCTACGAGCAGTACTTC. It translates to CASSTSGVSSYEQYF. This chain connects TRBV18 to TRBJ2-7, with TRBD2 matching 10 bases. Unmatched junction bases numbered 5, after V lost 6 bases and J lost 0 bases. Germline V lookup: CDR1 KGHSH, CDR2 LQKENI. The CDR3 covers 15 residues.

The J gene is TRBJ2-7, the V gene TRBV7-2; 11 bases fit TRBD2. V lost 7 bases to trimming and J lost 6 bases; unmatched junction nucleotides: 8. The germline CDR1 and CDR2 sequences are SGHTA and FQGNSA. This CDR3 region has 14 residues. CDR3 sequence: CASINGLAGFEQYF. In nucleotides, the CDR3 is TGTGCCAGCATCAATGGACTAGCGGGTTTCGAGCAGTACTTC.

This clone was counted a single time. The V and J genes are TRBV7-9 and TRBJ1-1; unclear D gene. V was trimmed by 2 bases and J by 3 bases, leaving 7 bases between them. The germline gives CDR1 SEHNR, CDR2 FQNEAQ (reference sequence). The CDR3 extends over 13 amino acids. In nucleotides, the CDR3 is TGTGCCAGCAGCTTACAACGGGACACTGAAGCTTTCTTT. Residues: CASSLQRDTEAFF.

The J gene is TRBJ1-1, the V gene TRBV28; 8 nucleotides align to TRBD1. V shed 3 bases and J 1 base; nucleotides not matched to a gene: 10. The CDR3 extends over 17 amino acids. Per the germline V gene, CDR1 is MDHEN and CDR2 is SYDVKM. DNA of the CDR3: TGTGCCAGCAGTTTGATCGGACAGGGAAAGGAGAACACTGAAGCTTTCTTT. It encodes CASSLIGQGKENTEAFF.

V usage is TRBV28 and J usage is TRBJ2-7, with D maybe TRBD1 (6 bases). The CDR3 is 12 amino acids. The ends were cut back, 11 bases at V and 2 bases at J, with 13 bases in the middle. Per germline, CDR1 MDHEN and CDR2 SYDVKM. CDR3 DNA sequence: TGTGCCTCGGGACACCAACCCTACGAGCAGTACTTC. It yields the protein CASGHQPYEQYF.

The count of this clone is one. This chain joins TRBV7-2 and TRBJ1-1, with TRBD1 as a possible D gene (6 bases). Trimming took off 5 bases at V and 1 base at J, with 11 bases between the two ends. Germline values: CDR1 SGHTA, CDR2 FQGNSA. This CDR3 is built from 14 residues. CDR3 in amino acids: CASSAETGNTEAFF. The CDR3 DNA reads as TGTGCCAGCAGCGCCGAGACAGGGAACACTGAAGCTTTCTTT.

This sequence joins TRBV13 and TRBJ1-1, with D perhaps TRBD1 (5 bases). V was clipped by 7 bases and J by 4 bases, with 31 bases between them. Germline CDR1 and CDR2: PRHDT and FYEKMQ (reference sequence). The CDR3 loop spans 19 amino acids. CDR3 in amino acids: CASIWGSGEFGQRGTEAFF. CDR3 DNA: TGTGCCAGCATATGGGGTTCGGGGGAATTCGGGCAGCGGGGCACTGAAGCTTTCTTT. The full variable domain, in which reference TRBV13 and TRBJ1-1 provide the parts outside the CDR3, is AAGVIQSPRHLIKEKRETATLKCYPIPRHDTVYWYQQGPGQDPQFLISFYEKMQSDKGSIPDRFSAQQFSDYHSELNMSSLELGDSALYFCASIWGSGEFGQRGTEAFFGQGTRLTVV.

The chain combines TRBV6-4 with TRBJ1-5; D perhaps matches TRBD1 (5 bases). CDR3 length equals 13 residues. V dropped 3 bases and J dropped 7 bases, with 10 bases sitting between them. Germline V gene sequence: CDR1 MRHNA, CDR2 SNTAGT. DNA of the CDR3: TGTGCCAGCAGTGAACAGGCGACACAGCCCCAGCATTTT. It translates to CASSEQATQPQHF.

The J gene is TRBJ2-7, the V gene TRBV11-2, with TRBD1 matching 7 bases. V gave up 5 bases and J gave up 0 bases; unmatched junction bases: 7. The CDR3 is made up of 15 amino acids. Germline CDR1 reads SGHAT; CDR2 reads FQNNGV. CDR3 in DNA: TGTGCCAGCAGCGCCGGGACAGATCGCTCCTACGAGCAGTACTTC. It codes for CASSAGTDRSYEQYF.

The chain employs TRBV7-3 and TRBJ2-7; D is undetermined. The CDR3 consists of 13 residues. Germline V gene data show CDR1 as SGHTA and CDR2 as FQGTGA. V dropped 5 bases and J dropped 3 bases, with 11 bases sitting between them. The CDR3, as DNA: TGTGCCAGCAGCCCCCGTCCCCGCTACGAGCAGTACTTC. Residues: CASSPRPRYEQYF.

This clone was seen only once. This sequence joins TRBV9 and TRBJ2-2, with D tentatively TRBD2 (5 bases). The CDR3 is made up of 14 amino acids. The V end lost 7 bases, the J end lost 5 bases, and 15 bases lay between the germline ends. The germline V gene has CDR1 SGDLS and CDR2 YYNGEE. The CDR3 DNA reads as TGTGCCAGCGGGGTGGGAGTAGGGACCGGGGAGCTGTTTTTT. Residues: CASGVGVGTGELFF.

This chain joins TRBV9 and TRBJ1-1; D is undetermined. The CDR3 spans 14 residues. Germline loops: CDR1 SGDLS, CDR2 YYNGEE. V lost 1 base and J 4 bases, leaving 11 bases between the germline ends. The CDR3 DNA follows: TGTGCCAGCAGCGTACGCCAAGCTGGCACTGAAGCTTTCTTT. Translating gives CASSVRQAGTEAFF.

The chain is built from TRBV30 and TRBJ1-1; 7 nucleotides line up with TRBD1. The germline V gene has CDR1 GTSNPN and CDR2 SVGIG (reference sequence). This CDR3 is 13 amino acids long. J lost 3 bases, V lost 4 bases, and 5 bases had no gene match. CDR3 DNA sequence: TGTGCCTGGAAACAGGGGCTTGACACTGAAGCTTTCTTT. This sequence encodes CAWKQGLDTEAFF.

In its sample, this clone was seen once. The gene calls are TRBV9 and TRBJ1-2, with 8 positions matching TRBD1. This CDR3 region has 15 residues. With 0 bases clipped from V and 7 bases from J, the junction kept 8 bases outside the gene matches. Germline CDR1 SGDLS, CDR2 YYNGEE. This CDR3 reads CASSVARQGAIGYTF. The CDR3 DNA is TGTGCCAGCAGCGTAGCTAGGCAGGGGGCGATTGGCTACACCTTC.

V and J are TRBV4-1 and TRBJ1-5; D gene uncertain. The CDR3 consists of 17 residues. V was trimmed by 3 bases and J by 3 bases, leaving 18 bases between them. In germline, CDR1 is MGHRA, CDR2 YSYEKL. CDR3 amino acids: CASSHPGREGINQPQHF. In nucleotides, the CDR3 is TGCGCCAGCAGCCATCCTGGTCGAGAGGGAATCAATCAGCCCCAGCATTTT.

This clone was recorded a few times. The chain links TRBV10-3 to TRBJ1-2, with TRBD1 matching over 12 bases. Germline V gene data show CDR1 as ENHRY and CDR2 as SYGVKD. The V segment lost 8 bases and the J segment 5 bases; nucleotides outside the gene matches: 6. CDR3 length: 14 amino acids. The CDR3 spells CAIAGTGGAYGYTF. For the CDR3, the DNA is TGTGCCATCGCCGGGACAGGGGGCGCTTATGGCTACACCTTC.

V is TRBV2 and J is TRBJ2-3, with a weak D call TRBD1 (8 bases). Germline V gene sequence: CDR1 SNHLY, CDR2 FYNNEI. CDR3 length: 16 residues. V lost 5 bases, J lost 0 bases, and 15 bases lay in between. CDR3 coding DNA: TGTGCCAGCAGTTTAGAGCGGGACAGGAGCACAGATACGCAGTATTTT. This codes for CASSLERDRSTDTQYF.

The chain combines TRBV6-1 with TRBJ1-1; D might be TRBD1 (6 bases). This CDR3 region has 12 residues. V was shortened by 2 bases and J by 6 bases, with 7 bases between the two germline ends. Germline CDR1 reads MNHNS; CDR2 reads SASEGT. This CDR3 reads CASSERTAEAFF. The CDR3 DNA is TGTGCCAGCAGTGAAAGGACAGCTGAAGCTTTCTTT.